This T cell receptor beta chain was found in a study of T cell responses to AZD1222 COVID-19 vaccine. About the research overall: Analysis merged second doses at about 4 or about 12 weeks. Study-wide results and limits: Baseline testing showed seropositivity in only six or seven AZD1222 recipients. Vaccine-associated CD4 TCRs ranged over spike, dominating at 160-218 and 743-854.

V lost 3 bases and J lost 7, with 13 bases in between. Germline V gene data show CDR1 as MDHEN and CDR2 as SYDVKM. The CDR3 contains 14 residues. Details on this clone: Its target is unknown.

Method: immunoSEQ multiplex PCR; TCRdb's copy keeps in-frame clones and lacks some. Found here are roughly 120,000 clones, roughly nine tenths of them singletons; the top ten hold roughly 10%. The sequence derives from an adult in good health. The sequencing used peripheral blood, collected on day 0 of AZD1222 vaccination. This rearrangement joins TRBV28 to TRBJ1-5; a weak D match, TRBD1 (5 bases). This CDR3 is CASSFHGAEQPQHF. CDR3 coding DNA: TGTGCCAGCAGTTTTCATGGGGCGGAGCAGCCCCAGCATTTT.